Listed here are 27 T cell receptor beta chains from one sample, sequenced in a study of long-term antiretroviral therapy in people with HIV. Survey level was the resolution at which the v3.0 immunoSEQ assay ran. Method: immunoSEQ multiplex PCR; TCRdb's copy keeps in-frame clones and lacks some. In the table there are more than 25,000 clones, about nine tenths of which are singletons. Sample: unsorted PBMCs, taken roughly 5 years before starting antiretroviral therapy. The receptor source for this set is a man aged 45 to 65 with HIV.

The chain links TRBV5-1 to TRBJ1-2, with 8 positions matching TRBD1. Germline CDR1 reads SGHRS; CDR2 reads YFSETQ. The J segment lost 6 bases and the V segment lost 4 bases, leaving 2 bases of the junction unmatched. CDR3 length: 12 residues. CDR3 protein: CASSIQGDGYTF. CDR3 DNA: TGCGCCAGCAGCATACAGGGGGATGGCTACACCTTC.

The chain recombines TRBV5-4 with TRBJ1-4; D not certain. Germline V lookup: CDR1 SGHNT, CDR2 YYREEE (reference sequence). V lost 4 bases and J lost 3, with 7 bases in between. This CDR3 spans 13 amino acids. The CDR3 sequence: CASSPDPNEKLFF. As DNA, the CDR3 is TGTGCCAGCAGCCCAGATCCTAATGAAAAACTGTTTTTT.

The gene calls are TRBV28 and TRBJ1-2, with D uncertain. Trimming left V 10 bases short and J 7 bases short, with 28 bases between. This CDR3 has 16 amino acids. The germline V gene encodes CDR1 MDHEN and CDR2 SYDVKM. The CDR3: CATSARLTIRYGGYTF. In DNA form, the CDR3 reads TGTGCCACCTCTGCCAGACTAACTATTAGGTATGGTGGCTACACCTTC.

The gene calls are TRBV6-6 and TRBJ1-2; D remains ambiguous. Germline V gives CDR1 MNHNY, CDR2 SVGAGI (reference sequence). There are 12 residues in the CDR3. The V gene lost 7 bases and the J gene lost 4 bases, with 10 bases spanning the gap. The CDR3 loop reads CASNGRSYGYTF. The CDR3 bases are TGTGCCAGCAATGGGCGAAGCTATGGCTACACCTTC.

J is TRBJ1-2 and V is TRBV5-4; D possibly corresponds to TRBD1 (5 bases). The CDR3 sequence is 15 residues long. Germline CDR1 reads SGHNT; CDR2 reads YYREEE (reference sequence). With 3 bases removed from V and 2 bases from J, the gap between germline ends came to 14 bases. The CDR3 bases are TGTGCCAGCAGCTGGGGCGGAGGAGGGAACTATGGCTACACCTTC. Its protein product is CASSWGGGGNYGYTF. The entire variable domain, with the rest obtained from reference TRBV5-4 and TRBJ1-2, is as follows: ETGVTQSPTHLIKTRGQQVTLRCSSQSGHNTVSWYQQALGQGPQFIFQYYREEENGRGNFPPRFSGLQFPNYSSELNVNALELDDSALYLCASSWGGGGNYGYTFGSGTRLTVV.

V gene TRBV2 combines with J gene TRBJ2-5; 7 nucleotides line up with TRBD1. Per the germline V gene, CDR1 is SNHLY and CDR2 is FYNNEI. This CDR3 is 14 amino acids long. Germline trimming cut 6 bases from V and 5 bases from J; bases unmatched to any gene: 9. In DNA form, the CDR3 reads TGTGCCAGCAGCGGGACAGCCCCGGGGGAGACCCAGTACTTC. Residues: CASSGTAPGETQYF.

CDR3 coding DNA: TGCGCCAGCAGCTTGCCGACGAACACCGGGGAGCTGTTTTTT. Translated: CASSLPTNTGELFF. This chain connects TRBV5-1 to TRBJ2-2, with D hard to call. The CDR3 extends over 14 amino acids. In germline, CDR1 is SGHRS, CDR2 YFSETQ. V shed 1 base and J shed 0 bases, with 4 bases lying between them. The full variable domain, rest sourced from reference TRBV5-1 and TRBJ2-2, is KAGVTQTPRYLIKTRGQQVTLSCSPISGHRSVSWYQQTPGQGLQFLFEYFSETQRNKGNFPGRFSGRQFSNSRSEMNVSTLELGDSALYLCASSLPTNTGELFFGEGSRLTVL.

The chain combines TRBV4-1 with TRBJ2-2; D is possibly TRBD1 or TRBD2 (5 bases each). The CDR3 length is 18 residues. Germline CDR1 reads MGHRA; CDR2 reads YSYEKL. Trimming cost V 4 bases and J 3 bases, with 21 bases left between them. CDR3 protein: CASSLHPGPGGDTGELFF. The CDR3 DNA reads as TGCGCCAGCAGCCTCCACCCGGGACCCGGAGGTGACACCGGGGAGCTGTTTTTT.

V is TRBV30 and J is TRBJ1-1; TRBD1 might be the D (5 bases). The germline gives CDR1 GTSNPN, CDR2 SVGIG (reference sequence). The CDR3 length is 15 residues. V lost 7 bases and J 4 bases, leaving 22 bases between the germline ends. The CDR3 nucleotides read TGTGCCTCGACCTCAGGGTGGAGGGGTATCACTGAAGCTTTCTTT. Translation: CASTSGWRGITEAFF.

This clone appeared a single time. The chain combines TRBV7-3 with TRBJ2-5; the match to TRBD2 covers 12 bases. From germline, CDR1 is SGHTA and CDR2 FQGTGA. V was clipped by 5 bases and J by 5 bases; unmatched bases: 6. This CDR3 contains 15 residues. In DNA form, the CDR3 reads TGTGCCAGCAGCACACTAGCGGGAGGTGGGGAGACCCAGTACTTC. It yields the protein CASSTLAGGGETQYF.

The gene calls are TRBV30 and TRBJ1-1; D gene ambiguous. This CDR3 contains 13 residues. Trimming took 0 bases from V and 10 from J, leaving 15 bases between them. Germline V gene sequence: CDR1 GTSNPN, CDR2 SVGIG (reference sequence). The chain's CDR3 is CAWSVVADPRAFF. DNA of the CDR3: TGTGCCTGGAGTGTCGTGGCAGACCCCCGAGCTTTCTTT.

This sequence joins TRBV7-8 and TRBJ1-3; D not resolved. The CDR3 is made up of 14 amino acids. Trimming cost V 5 bases and J 11 bases, with 19 bases left between them. The germline gives CDR1 SGHVS, CDR2 FQNEAQ. The CDR3 is CASSPGPQLVAIYF. For the CDR3, the DNA is TGTGCCAGCAGCCCGGGTCCCCAGCTAGTCGCCATATATTTT.

The chain couples TRBV7-2 to TRBJ2-7; no clear D. Trimming cost V 0 bases and J 4 bases, with 13 bases left between them. The CDR3 is 15 amino acids. The germline gives CDR1 SGHTA, CDR2 FQGNSA. CDR3 residues: CASSLARALGYEQYF. In DNA, the CDR3 is TGTGCCAGCAGCTTAGCTCGGGCCTTGGGTTACGAGCAGTACTTC. The variable domain in full, with the rest retrieved from reference TRBV7-2 and TRBJ2-7, is GAGVSQSPSNKVTEKGKDVELRCDPISGHTALYWYRQSLGQGLEFLIYFQGNSAPDKSGLPSDRFSAERTGGSVSTLTIQRTQQEDSAVYLCASSLARALGYEQYFGPGTRLTVT.

J is TRBJ2-5 and V is TRBV18, with 8 bases fitting TRBD1. Trimming removed 2 bases from V and 2 bases from J; junction bases left unmatched: 4. In germline, CDR1 is KGHSH, CDR2 LQKENI. The CDR3 loop spans 15 amino acids. The chain's CDR3 is CASSPGTGEQETQYF. The CDR3 nucleotides read TGTGCCAGCTCACCAGGGACAGGAGAACAAGAGACCCAGTACTTC. Based on the CDR3 plus reference TRBV18 and TRBJ2-5, the full variable domain is NAGVMQNPRHLVRRRGQEARLRCSPMKGHSHVYWYRQLPEEGLKFMVYLQKENIIDESGMPKERFSAEFPKEGPSILRIQQVVRGDSAAYFCASSPGTGEQETQYFGPGTRLLVL.

This clone appeared once. The genes are TRBV30 and TRBJ2-6; 8 bases line up with TRBD1. Trimming cost V 8 bases and J 0 bases; bases outside gene matches: 9. Per germline, CDR1 GTSNPN and CDR2 SVGIG (reference sequence). This CDR3 contains 16 residues. The chain's CDR3 is CARGQGTSSGANVLTF. CDR3 nucleotides: TGTGCCCGCGGACAGGGAACAAGCTCTGGGGCCAACGTCCTGACTTTC.

The CDR3 bases are TGTGCCAGCAGCGTAGGAGATACGCAGTATTTT. Translating gives CASSVGDTQYF. The chain carries TRBV9 and TRBJ2-3; D not certain. The CDR3 is 11 residues long. V was pared by 0 bases and J by 5 bases, with 1 base between. Germline lookup yields CDR1 SGDLS and CDR2 YYNGEE.

The CDR3 spells CASSPSKGAETQYF. The CDR3 DNA follows: TGTGCCAGCTCACCCTCGAAGGGGGCTGAGACCCAGTACTTC. The chain carries TRBV18 and TRBJ2-5; 7 bases are a match to TRBD1. Trimming at V came to 3 bases and at J to 5 bases, leaving 6 bases not matched to a gene. CDR3 length equals 14 residues. The V gene's germline CDR1 is KGHSH and CDR2 LQKENI. Filled out from reference TRBV18 and TRBJ2-5, the complete variable domain reads NAGVMQNPRHLVRRRGQEARLRCSPMKGHSHVYWYRQLPEEGLKFMVYLQKENIIDESGMPKERFSAEFPKEGPSILRIQQVVRGDSAAYFCASSPSKGAETQYFGPGTRLLVL.

The rearrangement joins TRBV6-5 to TRBJ2-7; maybe TRBD1 (5 bases). The CDR3 consists of 14 residues. The V end was cut by 2 bases, the J end by 2 bases, with 10 bases between. Germline values: CDR1 MNHEY, CDR2 SVGAGI. DNA of the CDR3: TGTGCCAGCAGTTACCGGACACGAACCTACGAGCAGTACTTC. This gives the protein CASSYRTRTYEQYF.

The chain employs TRBV7-8 and TRBJ2-3; TRBD2 matches at 11 bases. CDR3 length equals 18 residues. V was pared by 5 bases and J by 5 bases, with 15 bases of the junction left unmatched. Germline V gene data show CDR1 as SGHVS and CDR2 as FQNEAQ. The CDR3 reads CASSPRLAGTFVVDTQYF. CDR3 sequence (DNA): TGTGCCAGCAGCCCCAGACTAGCGGGGACCTTCGTTGTAGATACGCAGTATTTT.

The chain uses TRBV11-2 and TRBJ1-1; no firm D call. V dropped 8 bases and J dropped 1 base, with 20 bases sitting between them. CDR3 length: 16 amino acids. Germline V gene lookup returns CDR1 SGHAT and CDR2 FQNNGV. CDR3 coding DNA: TGTGCCAGCTCCCAATATGCCCTCCGGTCGAACACTGAAGCTTTCTTT. This codes for CASSQYALRSNTEAFF.

V usage is TRBV5-1 and J usage is TRBJ2-7, with 7 bases that match TRBD1. Trimming took 0 bases from V and 5 from J; bases not matched to a gene: 11. This CDR3 has 16 amino acids. The germline CDR1 and CDR2 sequences are SGHRS and YFSETQ. The CDR3 bases are TGCGCCAGCAGCTTGGTAGGGGGCACCTCTATCCACGAGCAGTACTTC. This sequence encodes CASSLVGGTSIHEQYF.

The V gene is TRBV19, the J gene TRBJ2-7; D is possibly TRBD1 (6 bases). V dropped 4 bases and J dropped 3 bases, with 25 bases sitting between them. The CDR3 has 18 residues. The germline CDR1 and CDR2 sequences are LNHDA and SQIVND (reference sequence). The CDR3 is CASSTIQRQATPNYEQYF. Here the CDR3 DNA reads TGTGCCAGTAGTACAATACAACGACAGGCGACCCCTAACTACGAGCAGTACTTC.

The genes are TRBV9 and TRBJ1-3, with 8 positions matching TRBD1. The CDR3 consists of 14 residues. The trim removed 3 bases at V and 4 bases at J, leaving 3 bases unmatched. Germline-derived CDR1 and CDR2 are SGDLS and YYNGEE. The CDR3 nucleotides are TGTGCCAGCAGCGCAAGGACAGGGGGAAACACCATATATTTT. It yields the protein CASSARTGGNTIYF.

The chain links TRBV5-1 to TRBJ2-7, with TRBD1 matching 8 bases. The CDR3 is 14 residues long. The ends lost 4 bases at V and 4 bases at J; junction bases unmatched: 7. Per germline, CDR1 SGHRS and CDR2 YFSETQ. This chain's CDR3 is CASSPTGGRYEQYF. The CDR3 DNA is TGCGCCAGCAGCCCAACAGGGGGGAGGTACGAGCAGTACTTC. Combining the CDR3 with reference TRBV5-1 and TRBJ2-7 gives the whole variable domain KAGVTQTPRYLIKTRGQQVTLSCSPISGHRSVSWYQQTPGQGLQFLFEYFSETQRNKGNFPGRFSGRQFSNSRSEMNVSTLELGDSALYLCASSPTGGRYEQYFGPGTRLTVT.

The CDR3 spells CASSFQGQGSNEQFF. CDR3 DNA: TGTGCCAGCAGCTTTCAGGGACAGGGTAGTAATGAGCAGTTCTTC. This chain connects TRBV5-6 to TRBJ2-1; 9 bases are a match to TRBD1. The CDR3 covers 15 residues. Germline V lookup: CDR1 SGHDT, CDR2 YYEEEE. V gave up 2 bases and J gave up 7 bases; unmatched junction bases: 7.

This CDR3 is CASSYFDRAYEQYF. Written as DNA, the CDR3 is TGTGCCAGCAGTTACTTCGACAGGGCCTACGAGCAGTACTTC. The V and J genes are TRBV6-6 and TRBJ2-7; 7 bases align to TRBD1. V trimming: 1 base; J trimming: 2 bases; junction bases outside the gene matches: 2. The CDR3 runs 14 residues. Germline V gene lookup returns CDR1 MNHNY and CDR2 SVGAGI (reference sequence).

The chain couples TRBV7-9 to TRBJ1-2; 7 nucleotides align to TRBD1. Unmatched junction bases numbered 4, after V lost 5 bases and J lost 1 base. Germline CDR1 SEHNR, CDR2 FQNEAQ (reference sequence). The CDR3 has 14 amino acids. CDR3 in amino acids: CASSNRGVNYGYTF. DNA for the CDR3: TGTGCCAGCAGCAACAGGGGAGTTAACTATGGCTACACCTTC. Variable domain in full (rest from reference TRBV7-9 and TRBJ1-2): DTGVSQNPRHKITKRGQNVTFRCDPISEHNRLYWYRQTLGQGPEFLTYFQNEAQLEKSRLLSDRFSAERPKGSFSTLEIQRTEQGDSAMYLCASSNRGVNYGYTFGSGTRLTVV.